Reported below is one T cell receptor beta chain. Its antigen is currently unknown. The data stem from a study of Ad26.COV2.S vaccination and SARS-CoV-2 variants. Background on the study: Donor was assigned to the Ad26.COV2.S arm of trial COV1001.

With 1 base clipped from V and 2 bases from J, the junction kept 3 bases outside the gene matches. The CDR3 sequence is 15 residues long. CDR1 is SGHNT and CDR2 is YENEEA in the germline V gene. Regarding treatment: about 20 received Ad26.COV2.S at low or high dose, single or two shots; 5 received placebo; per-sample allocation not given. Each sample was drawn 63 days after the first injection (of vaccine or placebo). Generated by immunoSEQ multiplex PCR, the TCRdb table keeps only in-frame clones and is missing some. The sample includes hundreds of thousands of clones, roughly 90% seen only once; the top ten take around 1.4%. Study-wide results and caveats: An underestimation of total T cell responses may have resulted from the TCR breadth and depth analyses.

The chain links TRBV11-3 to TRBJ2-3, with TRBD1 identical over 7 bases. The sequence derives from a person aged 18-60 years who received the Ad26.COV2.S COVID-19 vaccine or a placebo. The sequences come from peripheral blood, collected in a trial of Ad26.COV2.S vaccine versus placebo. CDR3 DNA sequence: TGTGCCAGCAGCTTAGCTACAGGGGTCACAGATACGCAGTATTTT. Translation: CASSLATGVTDTQYF. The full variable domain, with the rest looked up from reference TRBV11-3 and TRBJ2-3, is EAGVVQSPRYKIIEKKQPVAFWCNPISGHNTLYWYLQNLGQGPELLIRYENEEAVDDSQLPKDRFSAERLKGVDSTLKIQPAELGDSAVYLCASSLATGVTDTQYFGPGTRLTVL.